The clone carrying this T cell receptor (beta chain) was counted between two and nine times. Germline CDR1 reads SGHNT; CDR2 reads YYREEE (reference sequence). The trim removed 4 bases at V and 6 bases at J, leaving 7 bases unmatched. This CDR3 spans 15 amino acids. The entry originates in a study of blood T cell repertoires in COVID-19. About the study: The study drew acute and convalescent COVID-19 samples from the United States, Italy and Spain. The analysed material was cDNA or gDNA that came from T cells, B-cell-depleted T cells, or PBMCs.

Original data processing: Amplification from reference gene primers served as the basis for estimated nucleated cell counts. Generated by immunoSEQ multiplex PCR, the TCRdb table keeps only in-frame clones and is missing some. The V and J calls and the clone size are those of that table, but D and trimming were determined from the DNA. The table has 64,000 or so clones, approximately 85% seen once. V gene TRBV5-4 combines with J gene TRBJ2-2, with TRBD1 identical over 9 bases. The material sequenced was peripheral blood. This sequence originates from a human donor in a cohort sampled during active COVID-19. Here the CDR3 reads CASSPGTGRAGELFF. The CDR3 DNA sequence: TGTGCCAGCAGCCCGGGGACAGGGCGGGCCGGGGAGCTGTTTTTT.